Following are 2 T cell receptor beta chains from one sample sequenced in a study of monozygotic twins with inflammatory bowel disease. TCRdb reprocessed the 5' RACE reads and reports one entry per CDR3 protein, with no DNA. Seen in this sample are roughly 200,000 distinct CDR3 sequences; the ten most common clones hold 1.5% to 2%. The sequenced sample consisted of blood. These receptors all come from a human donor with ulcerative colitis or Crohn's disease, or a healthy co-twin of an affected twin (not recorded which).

The CDR3 region is CAISATTKDRFYGYTF. The V and J genes are TRBV10-3 and TRBJ1-2; without DNA, the TCRdb call of TRBD1 cannot be checked. The CDR3 extends over 16 amino acids. The germline V gene encodes CDR1 ENHRY and CDR2 SYGVKD.

The CDR3 is CASSEGGWAGNQPQHF. The gene calls are TRBV6-1 and TRBJ1-5. Germline CDR1 and CDR2: MNHNS and SASEGT. The CDR3 sequence is 16 residues long.